The 17 T cell receptor beta chains reported below all come from one sample, sequenced in a study of cytomegalovirus exposure and HLA in healthy donors. The PCR ran on 60 Vbeta and 13 Jbeta primers. Sequencing used immunoSEQ multiplex PCR; TCRdb keeps in-frame clones, though not all of them. Of 90,000 or so clones listed, about 69% were seen once; the top ten hold more than 3.5%. The sequencing input was PBMCs. These TCRs come from a man between 60 and 75 years old in good health and CMV-seronegative.

V gene TRBV6-6 combines with J gene TRBJ1-2; D is perhaps TRBD1 (6 bases). V lost 5 bases and J 4 bases, leaving 20 bases between the germline ends. Looked up from germline, CDR1 is MNHNY and CDR2 is SVGAGI (reference sequence). This CDR3 is built from 16 residues. The CDR3 region has the DNA TGTGCCAGCAGTCCAACCCTACAGGGACGGAGCTATGGCTACACCTTC. Translating gives CASSPTLQGRSYGYTF.

The chain carries TRBV19 and TRBJ1-3; D remains ambiguous. The V and J ends lost 3 bases and 0 bases respectively, with 12 bases between them. This CDR3 contains 16 residues. CDR1 and CDR2 from the germline V gene are LNHDA and SQIVND (reference sequence). Here the CDR3 reads CASSIGRLNSGNTIYF. In nucleotides, the CDR3 is TGTGCCAGTAGTATCGGCAGGCTTAACTCTGGAAACACCATATATTTT.

In its sample, this clone was seen a few times. The chain has TRBV9 and TRBJ2-7, with D unclear. The CDR3 consists of 14 residues. Per the germline V gene, CDR1 is SGDLS and CDR2 is YYNGEE. Trimming stripped 4 bases from V and 0 bases from J, with 11 bases between. CDR3 coding DNA: TGTGCCAGCAGCCCCGACATAAGCTCCTACGAGCAGTACTTC. Amino acids: CASSPDISSYEQYF.

DNA of the CDR3: TGTGCCAGCAGTTACTTTAATTCACCCCTCCACTTT. It translates to CASSYFNSPLHF. The J gene is TRBJ1-6, the V gene TRBV27; D is unclear. Trimming pared 4 bases from V and 6 bases from J, leaving 4 bases between. Per the germline V gene, CDR1 is MNHEY and CDR2 is SMNVEV (reference sequence). CDR3 length: 12 residues.

J is TRBJ2-5 and V is TRBV5-6, with 10 bases lining up with TRBD1. V was pared by 2 bases and J by 4 bases, with 8 bases of the junction left unmatched. The CDR3 consists of 16 residues. Germline V gives CDR1 SGHDT, CDR2 YYEEEE. The CDR3 DNA reads as TGTGCCAGCAGCTTTTTGGGACAGGGGAGGGGAGAGACCCAGTACTTC. The encoded protein is CASSFLGQGRGETQYF.

The chain joins TRBV4-1 to TRBJ1-5; D uncertain. Trimming left V 4 bases short and J 10 bases short, with 11 bases between. The germline V gene has CDR1 MGHRA and CDR2 YSYEKL. The CDR3 spans 12 residues. The CDR3 protein is CASSPLEGPQHF. The CDR3 DNA reads TGCGCCAGCAGCCCCCTGGAGGGCCCCCAGCATTTT.

This chain links TRBV10-3 with TRBJ2-2; 7 bases agree with TRBD1. CDR3 length: 15 amino acids. Germline V gene data show CDR1 as ENHRY and CDR2 as SYGVKD. With V trimmed by 0 bases and J by 8 bases, 6 bases remained unmatched. Here the CDR3 reads CAISESGQDKGELFF. In nucleotides, the CDR3 is TGTGCCATCAGTGAGTCCGGACAGGACAAAGGGGAGCTGTTTTTT.

The CDR3 sequence is CASSLAGGNTEAFF. As DNA, the CDR3 is TGCGCCAGCAGCTTGGCGGGGGGGAACACTGAAGCTTTCTTT. V usage is TRBV5-1 and J usage is TRBJ1-1; the D gene is possibly TRBD1 (5 bases). V was clipped by 0 bases and J by 1 base, with 7 bases between them. The CDR3 totals 14 residues. Germline values: CDR1 SGHRS, CDR2 YFSETQ.

The table lists this clone with a few counts. The CDR3 here is CASQDYSYEQYF. In DNA form, the CDR3 reads TGCGCCAGCCAGGACTACTCCTACGAGCAGTACTTC. V usage is TRBV10-2 and J usage is TRBJ2-5; maybe TRBD2 (6 bases). The J call may be wrong; the DNA end is better matched by TRBJ2-7. The V gene's germline CDR1 is WSHSY and CDR2 SAAADI. The CDR3 is made up of 12 amino acids.

The chain joins TRBV30 to TRBJ2-2, with 11 bases lining up with TRBD1. The CDR3 runs 16 residues. CDR1 and CDR2 from the germline V gene are GTSNPN and SVGIG (reference sequence). Trimming removed 1 base from V and 5 bases from J; junction bases left unmatched: 6. The DNA for the CDR3 is TGTGCCTGGAGTGGGCGGGACAGGGGGTTGACCGGGGAGCTGTTTTTT. This sequence encodes CAWSGRDRGLTGELFF.

The genes are TRBV6-6 and TRBJ1-1; TRBD1 is a possible D gene (5 bases). CDR1 and CDR2 (germline): MNHNY, SVGAGI (reference sequence). Trimming took off 2 bases at V and 6 bases at J, with 13 bases between the two ends. The CDR3 contains 14 residues. CDR3 in DNA: TGTGCCAGCAGTTACGGGGCTGTTGGCGCTGAAGCTTTCTTT. Translated: CASSYGAVGAEAFF.

This clone was detected only once. This CDR3 is CASSSSGGALQYF. DNA for the CDR3: TGTGCCAGCAGCTCTAGCGGGGGGGCCCTGCAGTACTTC. This rearrangement joins TRBV7-2 to TRBJ2-7; 12 bases map to TRBD2. Trimming took 4 bases from V and 9 from J; bases not matched to a gene: 4. The CDR3 loop spans 13 amino acids. The germline V gene encodes CDR1 SGHTA and CDR2 FQGNSA.

The rearrangement links TRBV30 to TRBJ2-1; the D gene is possibly TRBD1 (8 bases). V lost 8 bases and J lost 10, with 24 bases in between. CDR1 is GTSNPN and CDR2 is SVGIG in the germline V gene (reference sequence). This CDR3 is 14 amino acids long. The CDR3 DNA follows: TGTGCCAGTCAACAGGGGGGGGTGAGAGAGGAGCAGTTCTTC. As protein: CASQQGGVREEQFF.

The V and J genes are TRBV7-3 and TRBJ2-3; TRBD2 might be the D (5 bases). Germline V gives CDR1 SGHTA, CDR2 FQGTGA. This CDR3 has 16 amino acids. Deletions cut 5 bases from V and 0 bases from J, with 15 bases between. Here the CDR3 DNA reads TGTGCCAGCAGCCCCGAGGTCACGGGGAGCACAGATACGCAGTATTTT. It specifies CASSPEVTGSTDTQYF.

V gene TRBV7-3 combines with J gene TRBJ1-1; D is unclear. The CDR3 is 13 amino acids. V shed 5 bases and J shed 8 bases, with 15 bases lying between them. Germline V gene sequence: CDR1 SGHTA, CDR2 FQGTGA. The CDR3 DNA reads as TGTGCCAGCAGCAGCCTAGACCGGCAGGAAGCTTTCTTT. Translating it yields CASSSLDRQEAFF.

V usage is TRBV7-6 and J usage is TRBJ1-1; 7 bases are shared with TRBD1. J lost 7 bases, V lost 0 bases, and 8 bases had no gene match. Germline V gene lookup returns CDR1 SGHVS and CDR2 FNYEAQ. CDR3 length: 15 residues. Here the CDR3 reads CASSLAPRDSFEAFF. As DNA, the CDR3 is TGTGCCAGCAGCTTAGCTCCCCGGGACAGCTTTGAAGCTTTCTTT.

This clone has just a few counts. The rearrangement uses TRBV4-1 and TRBJ1-5; 10 bases are shared with TRBD1. CDR1 is MGHRA and CDR2 is YSYEKL in the germline V gene. V was pared by 6 bases and J by 1 base, with 3 bases of the junction left unmatched. The CDR3 has 15 residues. In nucleotides, the CDR3 is TGCGCCAGCAGACCGGGACAGGGGAGCAATCAGCCCCAGCATTTT. Translation gives CASRPGQGSNQPQHF.